This T cell receptor beta chain was found in a study of blood T cell repertoires in COVID-19 (dated by TCRdb to 2020 to 2022). Background for the entire study: Collaborator samples came from the United States, Italy and Spain and covered acute and convalescent phases of COVID-19. The repertoires were released in a freely available public database intended as a resource for research on the immune response to SARS-CoV-2. Nearly every sample came with metadata listing a de-identified subject ID, COVID-19 status, age in years and sex. The material from the prospective study consisted of cDNA or gDNA derived from T cells, B-cell-depleted T cells, or PBMCs. Samples were obtained from the ongoing ImmuneRACE study (first 160 participants) and from about 1,300 subjects provided by 6 global collaborators. Deeply sampled blood TCRbeta repertoires from subjects exposed to, actively infected with, or recovered from COVID-19 were included in the dataset. Where available, HLA class I and class II types were obtained from metadata supplied by the sample provider rather than from assay-based typing. General conclusions and limits of the study: How much clinical and demographic metadata was included differed by source and by participant, and the metadata was provided uncurated.

Each collaborating institution followed its own protocols to collect whole blood in K2EDTA tubes. For TCRbeta analysis, collaborator samples were shipped as frozen whole blood, as isolated PBMCs, or as DNA extracted from either sample type. The immunoSEQ Assay, a bias-controlled multiplex PCR, was used to amplify TCRbeta CDR3 regions from genomic DNA. The paper's processing steps were these. The number of nucleated cells in each sample was estimated by amplification of reference gene primers within the assay. To quantify the absolute abundance of each unique TCRbeta CDR3 rearrangement, sequence reads were collapsed and filtered. For each sample, productive Simpson clonality was calculated as the square root of Simpson's diversity index across productive rearrangements. In TCRdb, the immuneACCESS table is reduced to in-frame sequences with V and J assigned. These tables do not hold every clone; where another copy was compared, an unresolved V gene accounts for under half, and the others remain unexplained. V and J calls plus clone size are reproduced from that table; the DNA served to infer D and trimming. Within this sample are about 160,000 clones, with about 74% of them counted one time only. The ten largest clonotypes hold about 7.8% of the sample.

Details on this clone: Its antigen is currently not known. Base-call qualities are not available, and no considerably larger clone is one nucleotide away.

The V end gives up 5 bases and the J end 0 bases, leaving 5 bases in the junction not matched to a gene. CDR1 SGHRS and CDR2 YFSETQ are derived from the germline V gene. The CDR3 sequence holds 15 residues, the cysteine and phenylalanine included. Only the CDR3 DNA is retained, 45 bases long and in frame from the first base. This clonotype was obtained from a man in his 60s with acute or convalescent COVID-19. The rearrangement combines TRBV5-1 with TRBJ1-3; TRBD1 fits 7 bases in the junction. The sample was peripheral blood. The CDR3 sequence is CASSYGTDSGNTIYF. The DNA is as follows: TGCGCCAGCAGTTATGGGACAGACTCTGGAAACACCATATATTTT.